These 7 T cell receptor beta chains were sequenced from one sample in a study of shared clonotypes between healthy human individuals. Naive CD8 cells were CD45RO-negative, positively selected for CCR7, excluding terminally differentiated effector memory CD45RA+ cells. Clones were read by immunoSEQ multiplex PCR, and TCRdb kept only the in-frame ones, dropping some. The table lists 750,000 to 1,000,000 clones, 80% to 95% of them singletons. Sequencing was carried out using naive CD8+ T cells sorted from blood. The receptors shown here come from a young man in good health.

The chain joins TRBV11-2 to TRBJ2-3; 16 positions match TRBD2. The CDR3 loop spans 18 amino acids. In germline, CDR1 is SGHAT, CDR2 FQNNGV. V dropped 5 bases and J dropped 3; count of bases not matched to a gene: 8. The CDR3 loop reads CASSLGLAGGGWTDTQYF. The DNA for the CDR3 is TGTGCCAGCAGCCTGGGACTAGCGGGAGGGGGGTGGACAGATACGCAGTATTTT.

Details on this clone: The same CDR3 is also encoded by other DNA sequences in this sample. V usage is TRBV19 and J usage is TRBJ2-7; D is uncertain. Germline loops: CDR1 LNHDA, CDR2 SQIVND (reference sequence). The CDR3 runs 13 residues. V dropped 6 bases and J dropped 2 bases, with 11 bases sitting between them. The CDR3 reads CASSLRAPYEQYF. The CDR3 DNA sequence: TGTGCCAGTAGCCTCCGGGCCCCCTACGAGCAGTACTTC.

CDR3 sequence: CASSGTSGTIYEQFF. CDR3 coding DNA: TGTGCCAGCAGTGGGACTAGCGGGACTATCTATGAGCAGTTCTTC. The chain recombines TRBV27 with TRBJ2-1, with TRBD2 matching 13 bases. The junction had 6 bases not matched to a gene; V was cut back by 5 bases and J by 8 bases. The CDR3 loop spans 15 amino acids. Germline CDR1 reads MNHEY; CDR2 reads SMNVEV (reference sequence).

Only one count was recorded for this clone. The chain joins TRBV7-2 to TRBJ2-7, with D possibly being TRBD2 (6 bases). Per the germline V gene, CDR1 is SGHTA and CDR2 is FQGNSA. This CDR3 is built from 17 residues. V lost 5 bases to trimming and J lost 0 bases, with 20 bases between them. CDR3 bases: TGTGCCAGCAGCCCCCGGGGATGGGGGGTCAGCTCCTACGAGCAGTACTTC. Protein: CASSPRGWGVSSYEQYF.

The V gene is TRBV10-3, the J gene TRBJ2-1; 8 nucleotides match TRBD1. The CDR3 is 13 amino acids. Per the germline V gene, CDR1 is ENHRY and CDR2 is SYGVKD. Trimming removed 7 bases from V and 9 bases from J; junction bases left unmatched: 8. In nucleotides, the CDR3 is TGTGCCATCACCCAGACAGGGGACGCTGAGCAGTTCTTC. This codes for CAITQTGDAEQFF.

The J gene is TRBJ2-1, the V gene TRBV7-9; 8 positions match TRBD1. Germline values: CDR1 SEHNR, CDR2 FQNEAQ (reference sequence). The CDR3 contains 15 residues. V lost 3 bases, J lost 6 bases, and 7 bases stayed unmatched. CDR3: CASSFETGAVNEQFF. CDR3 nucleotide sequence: TGTGCCAGCAGCTTCGAGACAGGGGCCGTCAATGAGCAGTTCTTC.

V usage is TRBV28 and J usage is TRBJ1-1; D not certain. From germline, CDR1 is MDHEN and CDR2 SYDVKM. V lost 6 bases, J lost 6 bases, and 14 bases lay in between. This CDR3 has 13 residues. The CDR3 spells CASSPPGAAEAFF. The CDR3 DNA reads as TGTGCCAGCAGCCCTCCCGGAGCCGCTGAAGCTTTCTTT.